The clone carrying this T cell receptor beta chain was observed a single time. No antigen is known for it. Only in-frame clones appear in the TCRdb table, and some are missing; sequencing was by immunoSEQ multiplex PCR. The repertoire holds approximately 150,000 clones, with around 83% as singletons. The data stem from a study of T cell responses to AZD1222 COVID-19 vaccine. Points from the study as a whole: Clonal diversity may have been underestimated in mostly white British donors. Nearly half of spike-specific TCRs reportedly go after variant regions that carry no mutations. At 160-218 and 743-854, vaccine-associated CD4 TCRs were dominant, and they spanned spike.

Second doses at about 4 or about 12 weeks were pooled. Deletions cut 1 base from V and 4 bases from J, with 10 bases between. Germline V gene lookup returns CDR1 SEHNR and CDR2 FQNEAQ (reference sequence). The CDR3 sequence is 15 residues long. This sequence joins TRBV7-9 and TRBJ2-2, with a possible D match to TRBD1 (5 bases). The starting material was peripheral blood, obtained 28 days after the second AZD1222 dose. The source is an adult who received the AZD1222 COVID-19 vaccine. This CDR3 is CASSLGLDSTGELFF. For the CDR3, the DNA is TGTGCCAGCAGCTTAGGACTCGACAGCACCGGGGAGCTGTTTTTT.